One and the same sample provided the 10 T cell receptor beta chains below, sequenced in a study of T cell clusters in autoimmune cytopenias. TRB was amplified by touch-down multiplex PCR, primer pools A and B combined. TCRdb reprocessed the multiplex PCR reads and reports one entry per CDR3 protein, with no DNA. The specimen's table records roughly 3,000 distinct CDR3 sequences. Each sample's input was about 270 ng genomic DNA, some 38,000 genome equivalents. The specimen was peripheral blood. These receptors were obtained from a human donor with an autoimmune cytopenia or autoimmune hepatitis (not recorded which).

The chain joins TRBV19 to TRBJ1-1; TCRdb's D call, TRBD1, is unchecked because there is no DNA. The germline V gene encodes CDR1 LNHDA and CDR2 SQIVND (reference sequence). This CDR3 is 13 amino acids long. This CDR3 reads CASSIQGRTEAFF.

The rearrangement links TRBV18 to TRBJ2-7; without DNA, the TCRdb call of TRBD2 cannot be checked. Germline V gene sequence: CDR1 KGHSH, CDR2 LQKENI. There are 14 residues in the CDR3. CDR3 amino acids: CASSPAAGLGEQYF.

The chain couples TRBV12-3 or TRBV12-4 to TRBJ2-7. This CDR3 region has 14 residues. The CDR3: CASSFSGNSYEQYF.

The rearrangement links TRBV27 to TRBJ2-7; there is no DNA to check the TCRdb D call of TRBD1. CDR1 MNHEY and CDR2 SMNVEV come from the germline V gene (reference sequence). The CDR3 contains 14 residues. This CDR3 reads CASSFAGRVSEQYF.

This clonotype is identified as large from frequency. The chain carries TRBV29-1 and TRBJ2-5; TCRdb returns TRBD2, unconfirmable since there is no DNA. The germline V gene has CDR1 SQVTM and CDR2 ANQGSEA. The CDR3 runs to 14 residues. CDR3 in amino acids: CSVSIARPPETQYF. The variable domain in full, with the rest retrieved from reference TRBV29-1 and TRBJ2-5, is SAVISQKPSRDICQRGTSLTIQCQVDSQVTMMFWYRQQPGQSLTLIATANQGSEATYESGFVIDKFPISRPNLTFSTLTVSNMSPEDSSIYLCSVSIARPPETQYFGPGTRLLVL.

CDR3 region: CASSLWGAIYEQYF. This chain connects TRBV5-6 to TRBJ2-7; TCRdb returns TRBD1, unconfirmable since there is no DNA. In germline, CDR1 is SGHDT, CDR2 YYEEEE. This CDR3 is built from 14 residues.

By frequency, this clonotype is medium-sized. The chain recombines TRBV27 with TRBJ1-1; TCRdb's D call, TRBD1, is unchecked because there is no DNA. The CDR3 loop spans 14 amino acids. Germline assignment: CDR1 MNHEY and CDR2 SMNVEV (reference sequence). CDR3: CASKTAGAATEAFF.

This CDR3 is CAWSGAGVTEAFF. The J gene is TRBJ1-1, the V gene TRBV30. CDR1 is GTSNPN, CDR2 SVGIG, per germline (reference sequence). The CDR3 spans 13 residues.

This clonotype is labeled medium-sized (0.01 to 0.1%) based on frequency. The chain joins TRBV6-5 to TRBJ1-5. The CDR3 spans 15 residues. In germline, CDR1 is MNHEY, CDR2 SVGAGI. CDR3 protein: CASSDGGTAYQPQHF.

This sequence joins TRBV19 and TRBJ1-3; TCRdb selects TRBD1, and the lack of DNA leaves this call unchecked. Germline V gives CDR1 LNHDA, CDR2 SQIVND (reference sequence). The CDR3 loop spans 16 amino acids. The CDR3 reads CASSIGGDSSGNTIYF.